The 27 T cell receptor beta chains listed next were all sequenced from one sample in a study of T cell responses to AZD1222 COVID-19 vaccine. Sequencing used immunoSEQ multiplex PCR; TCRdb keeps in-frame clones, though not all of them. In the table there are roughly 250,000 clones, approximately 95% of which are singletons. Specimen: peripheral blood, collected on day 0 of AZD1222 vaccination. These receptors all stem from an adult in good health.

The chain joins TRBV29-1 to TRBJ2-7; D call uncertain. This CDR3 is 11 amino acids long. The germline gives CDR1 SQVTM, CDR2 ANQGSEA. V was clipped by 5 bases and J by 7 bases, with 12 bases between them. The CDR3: CSVFGPEEQYF. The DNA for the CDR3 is TGCAGCGTTTTCGGCCCCGAGGAGCAGTACTTC.

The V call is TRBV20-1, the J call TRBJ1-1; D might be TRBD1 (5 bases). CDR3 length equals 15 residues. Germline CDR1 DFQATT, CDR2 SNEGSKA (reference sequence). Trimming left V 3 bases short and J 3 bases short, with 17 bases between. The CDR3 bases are TGCAGTGCTAGTCGCCTGGGCAGGGAGGACACTGAAGCTTTCTTT. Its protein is CSASRLGREDTEAFF.

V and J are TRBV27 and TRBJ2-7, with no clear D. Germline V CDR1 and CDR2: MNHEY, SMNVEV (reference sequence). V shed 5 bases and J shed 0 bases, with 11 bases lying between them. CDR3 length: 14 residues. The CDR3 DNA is TGTGCCAGCAGTCTTAGACCTAGCTCCTACGAGCAGTACTTC. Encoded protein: CASSLRPSSYEQYF.

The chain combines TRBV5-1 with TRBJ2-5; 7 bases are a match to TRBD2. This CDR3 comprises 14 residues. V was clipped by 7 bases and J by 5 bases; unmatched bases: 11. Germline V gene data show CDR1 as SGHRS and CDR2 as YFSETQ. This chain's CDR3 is CASGVGEGGETQYF. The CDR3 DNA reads TGCGCCAGCGGGGTCGGGGAGGGAGGTGAGACCCAGTACTTC.

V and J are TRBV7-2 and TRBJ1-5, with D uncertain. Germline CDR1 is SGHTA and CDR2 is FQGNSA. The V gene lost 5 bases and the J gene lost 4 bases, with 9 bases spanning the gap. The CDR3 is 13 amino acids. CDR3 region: CASSREANQPQHF. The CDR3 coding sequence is TGTGCCAGCAGCAGGGAGGCGAATCAGCCCCAGCATTTT. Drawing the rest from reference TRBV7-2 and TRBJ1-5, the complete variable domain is GAGVSQSPSNKVTEKGKDVELRCDPISGHTALYWYRQSLGQGLEFLIYFQGNSAPDKSGLPSDRFSAERTGGSVSTLTIQRTQQEDSAVYLCASSREANQPQHFGDGTRLSIL.

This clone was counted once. Here the CDR3 reads CASSQSGTNTGELFF. The DNA for the CDR3 is TGTGCCAGCTCCCAGAGCGGCACGAACACCGGGGAGCTGTTTTTT. The rearrangement uses TRBV18 and TRBJ2-2, with D possibly matching TRBD2 (5 bases). Germline CDR1 is KGHSH and CDR2 is LQKENI. The CDR3 loop spans 15 amino acids. The ends were cut back, 6 bases at V and 0 bases at J, with 11 bases in the middle.

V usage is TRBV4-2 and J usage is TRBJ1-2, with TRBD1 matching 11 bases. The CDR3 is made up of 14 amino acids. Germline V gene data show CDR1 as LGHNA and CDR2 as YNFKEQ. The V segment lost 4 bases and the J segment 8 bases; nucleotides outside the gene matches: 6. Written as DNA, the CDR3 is TGTGCCAGCAGCCCCCCGGGACAGGGGGAGGGCTACACCTTC. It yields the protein CASSPPGQGEGYTF.

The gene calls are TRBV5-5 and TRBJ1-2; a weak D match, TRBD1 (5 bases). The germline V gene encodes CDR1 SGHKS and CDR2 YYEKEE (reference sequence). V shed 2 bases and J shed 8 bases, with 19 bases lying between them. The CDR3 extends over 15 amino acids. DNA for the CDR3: TGTGCCAGCAGCTTTTCCGGGACCCTCGGAGGCGGCTACACCTTC. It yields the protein CASSFSGTLGGGYTF.

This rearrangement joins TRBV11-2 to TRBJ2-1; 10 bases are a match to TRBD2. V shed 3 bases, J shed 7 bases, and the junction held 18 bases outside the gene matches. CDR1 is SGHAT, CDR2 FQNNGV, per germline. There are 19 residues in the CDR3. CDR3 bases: TGTGCCAGCAGCTTTAGCAGCGGGGGGGCAGGTTGGAGGGGTAATGAGCAGTTCTTC. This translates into CASSFSSGGAGWRGNEQFF.

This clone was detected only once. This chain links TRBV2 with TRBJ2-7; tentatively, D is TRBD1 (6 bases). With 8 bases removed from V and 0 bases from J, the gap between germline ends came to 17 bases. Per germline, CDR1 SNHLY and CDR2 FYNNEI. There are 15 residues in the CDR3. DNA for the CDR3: TGTGCCAGCGTACCGCAGGGGCCGAGCTCCTACGAGCAGTACTTC. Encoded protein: CASVPQGPSSYEQYF.

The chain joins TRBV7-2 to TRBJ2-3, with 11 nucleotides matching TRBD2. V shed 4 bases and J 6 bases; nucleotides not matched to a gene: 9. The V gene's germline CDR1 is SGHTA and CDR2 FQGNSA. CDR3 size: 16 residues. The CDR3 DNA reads TGTGCCAGCAGCTCGCCTAGCGGGAGGAGGGTGGATACGCAGTATTTT. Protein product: CASSSPSGRRVDTQYF.

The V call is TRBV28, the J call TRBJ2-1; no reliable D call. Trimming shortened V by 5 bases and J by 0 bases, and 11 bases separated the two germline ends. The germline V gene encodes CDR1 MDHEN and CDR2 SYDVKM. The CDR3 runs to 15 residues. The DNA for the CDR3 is TGTGCCAGCAGTAAAGTCCCGGACTCCTACAATGAGCAGTTCTTC. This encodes CASSKVPDSYNEQFF. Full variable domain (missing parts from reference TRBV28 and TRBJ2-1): DVKVTQSSRYLVKRTGEKVFLECVQDMDHENMFWYRQDPGLGLRLIYFSYDVKMKEKGDIPEGYSVSREKKERFSLILESASTNQTSMYLCASSKVPDSYNEQFFGPGTRLTVL.

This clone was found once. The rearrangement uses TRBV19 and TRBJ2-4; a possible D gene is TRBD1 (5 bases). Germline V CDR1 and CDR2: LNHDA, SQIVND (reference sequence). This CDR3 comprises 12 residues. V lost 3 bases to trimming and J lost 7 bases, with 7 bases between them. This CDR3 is CASSMGPNIQYF. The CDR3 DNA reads TGTGCCAGTAGTATGGGGCCGAACATTCAGTACTTC.

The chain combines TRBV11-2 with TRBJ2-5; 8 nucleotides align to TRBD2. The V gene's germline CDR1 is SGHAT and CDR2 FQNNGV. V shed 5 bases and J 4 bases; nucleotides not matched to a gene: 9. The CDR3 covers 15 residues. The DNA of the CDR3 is TGTGCCAGCAGCACCCTTGCGGGGGGAGGAGAGACCCAGTACTTC. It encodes CASSTLAGGGETQYF.

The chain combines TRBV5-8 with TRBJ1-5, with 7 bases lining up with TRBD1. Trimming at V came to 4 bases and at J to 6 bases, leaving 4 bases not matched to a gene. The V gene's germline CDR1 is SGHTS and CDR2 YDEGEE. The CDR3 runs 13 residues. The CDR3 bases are TGTGCCAGCAGCAAAGACAGGGTTCAGCCCCAGCATTTT. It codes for CASSKDRVQPQHF.

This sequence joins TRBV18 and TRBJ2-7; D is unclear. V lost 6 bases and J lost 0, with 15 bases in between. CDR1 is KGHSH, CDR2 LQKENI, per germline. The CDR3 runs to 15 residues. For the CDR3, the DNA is TGTGCCAGCTCCCTAAGGGCGGTTCCCTCCTACGAGCAGTACTTC. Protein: CASSLRAVPSYEQYF.

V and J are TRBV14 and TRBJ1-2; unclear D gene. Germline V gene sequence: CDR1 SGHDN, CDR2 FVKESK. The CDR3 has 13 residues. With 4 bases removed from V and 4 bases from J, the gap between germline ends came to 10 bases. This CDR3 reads CASSPGISYGYTF. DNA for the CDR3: TGTGCCAGCAGCCCGGGGATTTCCTATGGCTACACCTTC.

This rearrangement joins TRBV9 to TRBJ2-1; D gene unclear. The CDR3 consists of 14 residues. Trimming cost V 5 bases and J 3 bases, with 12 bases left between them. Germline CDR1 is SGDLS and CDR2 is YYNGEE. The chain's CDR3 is CASSLSSGYNEQFF. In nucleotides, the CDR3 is TGTGCCAGCAGTCTATCCTCAGGCTACAATGAGCAGTTCTTC.

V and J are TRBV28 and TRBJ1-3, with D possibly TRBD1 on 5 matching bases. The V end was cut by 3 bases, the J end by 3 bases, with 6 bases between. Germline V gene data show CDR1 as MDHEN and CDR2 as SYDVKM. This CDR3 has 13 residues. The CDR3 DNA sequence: TGTGCCAGCAGTTTGGGGGGTGGAAACACCATATATTTT. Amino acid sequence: CASSLGGGNTIYF.

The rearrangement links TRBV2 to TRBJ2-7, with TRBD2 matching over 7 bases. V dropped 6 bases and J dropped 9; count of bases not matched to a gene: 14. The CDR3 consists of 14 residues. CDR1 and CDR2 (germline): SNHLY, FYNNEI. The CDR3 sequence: CASRSGTGGLGQYF. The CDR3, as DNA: TGTGCCAGCAGGTCCGGGACCGGGGGGTTAGGGCAGTACTTC.

The CDR3, as DNA: TGCGCCAGCAGCCAAGATTCACTCTATGGCTACACCTTC. Encoded protein: CASSQDSLYGYTF. This chain connects TRBV4-1 to TRBJ1-2, with unresolved D. V was cut by 0 bases and J by 4 bases, with 6 bases left in between. The CDR3 sequence is 13 residues long. In germline, CDR1 is MGHRA, CDR2 YSYEKL.

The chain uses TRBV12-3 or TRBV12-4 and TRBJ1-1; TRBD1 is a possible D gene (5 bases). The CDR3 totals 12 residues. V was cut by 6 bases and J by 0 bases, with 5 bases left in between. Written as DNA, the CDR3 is TGTGCCAGCAGGGGGGTGAACACTGAAGCTTTCTTT. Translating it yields CASRGVNTEAFF.

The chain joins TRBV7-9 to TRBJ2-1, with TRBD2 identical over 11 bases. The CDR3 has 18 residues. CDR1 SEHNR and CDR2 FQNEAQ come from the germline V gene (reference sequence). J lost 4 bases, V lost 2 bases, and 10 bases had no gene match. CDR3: CASSLPPRLAGKYNEQFF. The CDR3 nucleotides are TGTGCCAGCAGCTTACCCCCTCGACTAGCGGGGAAATACAATGAGCAGTTCTTC.

CDR3 sequence: CASSFPQGNYNEQFF. Written as DNA, the CDR3 is TGTGCCAGCAGCTTTCCACAGGGCAACTACAATGAGCAGTTCTTC. The V and J genes are TRBV5-4 and TRBJ2-1, with a tentative D call TRBD1 (6 bases). Germline V gene data show CDR1 as SGHNT and CDR2 as YYREEE (reference sequence). The V end lost 2 bases, the J end lost 3 bases, and 12 bases lay between the germline ends. The CDR3 extends over 15 amino acids.

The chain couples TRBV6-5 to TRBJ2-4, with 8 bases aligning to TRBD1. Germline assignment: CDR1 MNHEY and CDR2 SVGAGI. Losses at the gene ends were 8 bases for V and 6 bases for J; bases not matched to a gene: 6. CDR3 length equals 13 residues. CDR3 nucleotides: TGTGCCAGCGGCCCGACAGGGGCAAACATTCAGTACTTC. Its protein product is CASGPTGANIQYF.

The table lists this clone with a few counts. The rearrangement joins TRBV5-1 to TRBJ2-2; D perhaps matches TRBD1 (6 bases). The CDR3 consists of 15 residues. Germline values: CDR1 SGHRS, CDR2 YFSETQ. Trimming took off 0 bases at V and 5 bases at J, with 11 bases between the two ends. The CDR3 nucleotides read TGCGCCAGCAGCTTGGGGGCAGGGGTTACCGGGGAGCTGTTTTTT. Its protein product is CASSLGAGVTGELFF. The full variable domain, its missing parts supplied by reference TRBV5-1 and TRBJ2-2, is KAGVTQTPRYLIKTRGQQVTLSCSPISGHRSVSWYQQTPGQGLQFLFEYFSETQRNKGNFPGRFSGRQFSNSRSEMNVSTLELGDSALYLCASSLGAGVTGELFFGEGSRLTVL.

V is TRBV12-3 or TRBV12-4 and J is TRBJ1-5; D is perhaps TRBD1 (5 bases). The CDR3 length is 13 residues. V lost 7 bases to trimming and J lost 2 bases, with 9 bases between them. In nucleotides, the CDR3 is TGTGCCAGCACTCTGACAGGCAATCAGCCCCAGCATTTT. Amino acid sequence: CASTLTGNQPQHF.